The text below deals with one T cell receptor beta chain. These data are taken from a study of blood T cell repertoires in COVID-19. Study in general: T cells, B-cell-depleted T cells, or PBMCs supplied cDNA or gDNA.

Method: immunoSEQ multiplex PCR; TCRdb's copy keeps in-frame clones and lacks some. The sample shows 190,000 or so clones, around 87% of them seen only once. The junction had 12 bases not matched to a gene; V was cut back by 4 bases and J by 4 bases. CDR1 is SGDLS, CDR2 YYNGEE, per germline. The CDR3 covers 16 residues. The chain links TRBV9 to TRBJ2-3; 7 nucleotides line up with TRBD2. Sequenced input: peripheral blood. The receptor's source is a man aged 55-75 years who had recovered from COVID-19. This chain's CDR3 is CASSPQGGLRPDTQYF. The DNA of the CDR3 is TGTGCCAGCAGCCCCCAGGGAGGGTTACGGCCAGATACGCAGTATTTT.